The TCR beta chain under discussion was sequenced for a study of graft-versus-host responses after intestinal transplantation. Clones were read by immunoSEQ multiplex PCR, and TCRdb kept only the in-frame ones, dropping some. In the table there are over 45,000 clones, 85% to 95% of which are singletons. CDR1 is LNHDA and CDR2 is SQIVND in the germline V gene (reference sequence). The CDR3 runs to 15 residues. V lost 7 bases and J lost 2; bases outside the gene matches: 6. With regard to this clone: Its antigen is as yet unknown.

Source: unstimulated CD4+ T cells sorted from spleen or lymph node cells, taken before transplant. This TCR came from a human donor who was the organ donor for an intestinal transplant. The chain recombines TRBV19 with TRBJ2-1; 9 bases map to TRBD2. CDR3 sequence reads: CASKLAGFAYNEQFF. CDR3 nucleotides: TGTGCCAGTAAACTAGCGGGCTTCGCCTACAATGAGCAGTTCTTC.